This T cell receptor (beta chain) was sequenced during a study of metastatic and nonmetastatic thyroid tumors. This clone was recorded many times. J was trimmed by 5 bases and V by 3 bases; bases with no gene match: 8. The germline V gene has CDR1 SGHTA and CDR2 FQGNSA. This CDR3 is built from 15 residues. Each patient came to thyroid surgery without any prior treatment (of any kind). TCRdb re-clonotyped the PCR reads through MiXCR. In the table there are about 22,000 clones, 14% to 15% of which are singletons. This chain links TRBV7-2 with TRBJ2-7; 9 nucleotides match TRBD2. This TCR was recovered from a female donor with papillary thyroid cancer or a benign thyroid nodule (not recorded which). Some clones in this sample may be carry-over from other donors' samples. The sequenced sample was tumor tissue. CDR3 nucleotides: TGTGCCAGCAGCTTCGGGGGCGGGAGGGCCAACGAGCAGTACTTC. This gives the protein CASSFGGGRANEQYF. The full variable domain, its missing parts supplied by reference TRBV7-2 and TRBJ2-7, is GAGVSQSPSNKVTEKGKDVELRCDPISGHTALYWYRQSLGQGLEFLIYFQGNSAPDKSGLPSDRFSAERTGGSVSTLTIQRTQQEDSAVYLCASSFGGGRANEQYFGPGTRLTVT.